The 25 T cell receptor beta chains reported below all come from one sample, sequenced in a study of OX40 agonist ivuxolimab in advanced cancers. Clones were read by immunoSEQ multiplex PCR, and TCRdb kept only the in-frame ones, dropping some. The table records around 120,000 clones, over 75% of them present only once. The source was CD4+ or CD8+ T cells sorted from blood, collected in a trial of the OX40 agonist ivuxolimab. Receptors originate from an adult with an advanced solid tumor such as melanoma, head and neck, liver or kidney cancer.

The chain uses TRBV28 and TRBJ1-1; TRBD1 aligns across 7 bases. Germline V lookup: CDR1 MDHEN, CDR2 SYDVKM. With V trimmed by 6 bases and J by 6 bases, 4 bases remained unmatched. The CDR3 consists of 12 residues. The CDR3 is CASSTQGAEAFF. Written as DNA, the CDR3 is TGTGCCAGCAGCACCCAGGGGGCTGAAGCTTTCTTT.

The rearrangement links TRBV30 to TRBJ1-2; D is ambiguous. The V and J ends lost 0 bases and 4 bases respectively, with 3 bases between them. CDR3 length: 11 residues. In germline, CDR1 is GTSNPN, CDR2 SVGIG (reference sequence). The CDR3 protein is CAWSVLYGYTF. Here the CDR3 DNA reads TGTGCCTGGAGTGTACTCTATGGCTACACCTTC.

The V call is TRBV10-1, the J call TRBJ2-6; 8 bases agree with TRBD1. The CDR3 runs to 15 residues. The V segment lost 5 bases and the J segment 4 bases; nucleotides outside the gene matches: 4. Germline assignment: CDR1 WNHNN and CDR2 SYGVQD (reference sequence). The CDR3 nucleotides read TGCGCCAGCAGTCCGGACAGGGCCGGGGCCAACGTCCTGACTTTC. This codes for CASSPDRAGANVLTF.

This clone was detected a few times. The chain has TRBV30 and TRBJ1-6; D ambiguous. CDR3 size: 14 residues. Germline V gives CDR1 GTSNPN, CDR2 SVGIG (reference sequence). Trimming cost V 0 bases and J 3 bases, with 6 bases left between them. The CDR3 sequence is CAWSVLNYNSPLHF. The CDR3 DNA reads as TGTGCCTGGAGTGTACTGAACTATAATTCACCCCTCCACTTT.

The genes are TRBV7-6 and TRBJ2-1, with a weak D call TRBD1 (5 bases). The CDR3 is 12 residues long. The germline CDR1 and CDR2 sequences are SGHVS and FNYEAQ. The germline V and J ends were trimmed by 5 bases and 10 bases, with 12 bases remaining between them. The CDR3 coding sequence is TGTGCCAGCAGCCGCAGGGTCAACGAGCAGTTCTTC. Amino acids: CASSRRVNEQFF.

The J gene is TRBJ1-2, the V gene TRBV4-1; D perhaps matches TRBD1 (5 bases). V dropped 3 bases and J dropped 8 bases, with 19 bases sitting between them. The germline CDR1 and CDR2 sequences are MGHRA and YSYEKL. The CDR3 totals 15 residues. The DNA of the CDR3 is TGCGCCAGCAGCCAGTGGGGGGATAGTCTGGGCGGCTACACCTTC. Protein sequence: CASSQWGDSLGGYTF.

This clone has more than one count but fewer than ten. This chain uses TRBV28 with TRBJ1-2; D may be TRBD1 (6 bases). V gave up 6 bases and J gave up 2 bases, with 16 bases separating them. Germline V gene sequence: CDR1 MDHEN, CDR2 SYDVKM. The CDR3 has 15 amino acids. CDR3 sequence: CASRKVGQWNYGYTF. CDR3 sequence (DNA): TGTGCCAGCAGAAAAGTAGGACAGTGGAACTATGGCTACACCTTC.

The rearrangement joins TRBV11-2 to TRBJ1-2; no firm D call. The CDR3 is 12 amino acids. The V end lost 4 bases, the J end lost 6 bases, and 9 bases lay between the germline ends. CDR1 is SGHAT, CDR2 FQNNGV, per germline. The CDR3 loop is CASSSEGNGYTF. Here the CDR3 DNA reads TGTGCCAGCAGCTCAGAGGGCAATGGCTACACCTTC.

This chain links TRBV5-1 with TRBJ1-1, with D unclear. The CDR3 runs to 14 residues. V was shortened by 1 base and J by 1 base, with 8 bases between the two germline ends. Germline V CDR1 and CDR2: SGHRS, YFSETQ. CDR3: CASSLSSQNTEAFF. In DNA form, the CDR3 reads TGCGCCAGCAGCTTGAGCAGCCAGAACACTGAAGCTTTCTTT.

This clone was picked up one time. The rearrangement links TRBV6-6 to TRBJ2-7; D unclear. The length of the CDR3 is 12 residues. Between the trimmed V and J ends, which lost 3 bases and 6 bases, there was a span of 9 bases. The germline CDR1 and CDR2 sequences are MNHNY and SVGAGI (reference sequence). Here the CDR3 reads CASSYNGGEQYF. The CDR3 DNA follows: TGTGCCAGCAGTTATAACGGTGGCGAGCAGTACTTC.

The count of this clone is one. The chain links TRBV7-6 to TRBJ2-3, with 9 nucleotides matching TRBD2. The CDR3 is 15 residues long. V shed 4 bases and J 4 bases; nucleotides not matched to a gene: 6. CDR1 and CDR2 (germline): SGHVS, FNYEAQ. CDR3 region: CASSSSGETADTQYF. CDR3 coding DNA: TGTGCCAGCAGCTCTAGCGGGGAAACGGCAGATACGCAGTATTTT. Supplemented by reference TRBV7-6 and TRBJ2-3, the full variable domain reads GAGVSQSPRYKVTKRGQDVALRCDPISGHVSLYWYRQALGQGPEFLTYFNYEAQQDKSGLPNDRFSAERPEGSISTLTIQRTEQRDSAMYRCASSSSGETADTQYFGPGTRLTVL.

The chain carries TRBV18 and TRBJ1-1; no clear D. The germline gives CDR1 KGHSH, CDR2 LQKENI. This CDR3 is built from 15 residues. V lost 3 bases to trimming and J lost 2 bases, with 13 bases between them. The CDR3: CASSPQDGKNTEAFF. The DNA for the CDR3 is TGTGCCAGCTCACCTCAGGACGGAAAAAACACTGAAGCTTTCTTT.

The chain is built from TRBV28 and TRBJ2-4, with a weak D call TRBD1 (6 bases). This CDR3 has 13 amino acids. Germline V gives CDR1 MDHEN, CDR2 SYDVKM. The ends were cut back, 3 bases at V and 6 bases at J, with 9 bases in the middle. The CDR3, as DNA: TGTGCCAGCAGTTTCCAGGACAGAAACATTCAGTACTTC. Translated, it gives CASSFQDRNIQYF.

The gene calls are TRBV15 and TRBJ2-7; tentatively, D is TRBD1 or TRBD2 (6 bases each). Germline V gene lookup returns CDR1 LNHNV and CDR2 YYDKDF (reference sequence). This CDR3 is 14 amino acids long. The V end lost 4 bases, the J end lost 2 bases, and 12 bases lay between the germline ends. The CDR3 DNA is TGTGCCACCAGCACCAACCGGGGGCCCTACGAGCAGTACTTC. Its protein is CATSTNRGPYEQYF.

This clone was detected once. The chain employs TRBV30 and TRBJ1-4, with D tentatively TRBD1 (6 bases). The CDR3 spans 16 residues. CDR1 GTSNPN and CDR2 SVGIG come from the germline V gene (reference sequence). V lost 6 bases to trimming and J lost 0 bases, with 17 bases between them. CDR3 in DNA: TGTGCCTGTACAGGGAGGCGACGAACAACTAATGAAAAACTGTTTTTT. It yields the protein CACTGRRRTTNEKLFF.

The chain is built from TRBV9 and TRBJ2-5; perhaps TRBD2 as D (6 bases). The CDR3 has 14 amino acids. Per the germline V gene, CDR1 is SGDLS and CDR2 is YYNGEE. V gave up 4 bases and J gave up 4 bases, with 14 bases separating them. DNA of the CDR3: TGTGCCAGCAGCCGAGGCGGGACTCTAGAGACCCAGTACTTC. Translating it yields CASSRGGTLETQYF.

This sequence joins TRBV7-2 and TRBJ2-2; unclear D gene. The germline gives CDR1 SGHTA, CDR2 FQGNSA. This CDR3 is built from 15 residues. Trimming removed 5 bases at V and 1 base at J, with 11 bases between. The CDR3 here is CASSTRTVNTGELFF. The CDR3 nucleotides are TGTGCCAGCAGCACCCGGACGGTGAACACCGGGGAGCTGTTTTTT.

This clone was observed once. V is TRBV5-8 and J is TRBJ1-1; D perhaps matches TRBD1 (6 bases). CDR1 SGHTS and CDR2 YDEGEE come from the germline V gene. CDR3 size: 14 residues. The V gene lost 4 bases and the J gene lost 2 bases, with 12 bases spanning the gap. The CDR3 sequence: CASSPGALNTEAFF. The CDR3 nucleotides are TGTGCCAGCAGCCCGGGGGCGTTAAACACTGAAGCTTTCTTT.

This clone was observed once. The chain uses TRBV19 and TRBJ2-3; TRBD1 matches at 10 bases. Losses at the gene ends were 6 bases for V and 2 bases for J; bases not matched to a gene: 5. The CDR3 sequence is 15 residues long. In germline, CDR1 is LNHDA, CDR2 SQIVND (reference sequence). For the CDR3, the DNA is TGTGCCAGTAGGGCGGACAGGGGGGTCACAGATACGCAGTATTTT. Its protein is CASRADRGVTDTQYF.

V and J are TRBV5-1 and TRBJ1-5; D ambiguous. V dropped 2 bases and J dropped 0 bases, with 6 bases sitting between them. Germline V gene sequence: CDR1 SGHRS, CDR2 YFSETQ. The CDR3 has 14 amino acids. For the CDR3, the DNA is TGCGCCAGCAGCTTTGGAGATAGCAATCAGCCCCAGCATTTT. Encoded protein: CASSFGDSNQPQHF.

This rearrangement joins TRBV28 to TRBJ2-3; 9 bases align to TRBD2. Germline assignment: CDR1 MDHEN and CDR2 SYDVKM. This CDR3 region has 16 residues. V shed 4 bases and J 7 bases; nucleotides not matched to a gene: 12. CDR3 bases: TGTGCCAGCAGTTCCCCGACTAGCGGCACGGGATATACGCAGTATTTT. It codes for CASSSPTSGTGYTQYF.

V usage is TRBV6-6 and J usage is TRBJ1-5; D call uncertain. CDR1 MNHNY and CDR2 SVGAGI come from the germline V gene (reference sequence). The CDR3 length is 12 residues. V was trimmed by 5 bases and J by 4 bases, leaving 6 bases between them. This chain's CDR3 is CASSLPNQPQHF. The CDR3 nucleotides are TGTGCCAGCAGTCTACCGAATCAGCCCCAGCATTTT.

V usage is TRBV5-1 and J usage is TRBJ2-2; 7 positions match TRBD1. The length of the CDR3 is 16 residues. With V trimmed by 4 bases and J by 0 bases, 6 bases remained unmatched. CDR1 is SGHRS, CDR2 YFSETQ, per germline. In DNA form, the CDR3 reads TGCGCCAGCAGCGAGGGACAGTTCGCGAACACCGGGGAGCTGTTTTTT. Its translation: CASSEGQFANTGELFF.

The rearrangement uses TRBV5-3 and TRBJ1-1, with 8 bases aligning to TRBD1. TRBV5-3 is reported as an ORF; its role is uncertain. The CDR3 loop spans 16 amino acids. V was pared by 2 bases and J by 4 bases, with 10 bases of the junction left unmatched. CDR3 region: CARSFLINDRGTEAFF. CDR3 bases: TGTGCCAGAAGCTTTCTGATTAACGACAGGGGCACTGAAGCTTTCTTT.

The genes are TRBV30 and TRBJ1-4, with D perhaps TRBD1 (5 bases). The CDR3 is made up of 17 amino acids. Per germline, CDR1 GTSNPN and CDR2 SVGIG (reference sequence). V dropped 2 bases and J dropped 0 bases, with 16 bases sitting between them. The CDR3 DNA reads TGTGCCTGGAGTCCCGCCGGGAGAGGGGCAACTAATGAAAAACTGTTTTTT. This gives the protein CAWSPAGRGATNEKLFF.